The present T cell receptor (beta chain) was sequenced within a study of T cell responses to AZD1222 COVID-19 vaccine. This clone appeared once. Its matching antigen is unknown. The repertoire was sequenced with immunoSEQ multiplex PCR; TCRdb's copy has only in-frame clones and lacks some. The data hold roughly 150,000 clones, with roughly nine tenths observed a single time. Study-level points and caveats: The reported proportion of spike-specific TCRs targeting unmutated variant regions was nearly half.

The V gene end was trimmed by 4 bases and the J gene end by 4 bases; junction bases not matched to a gene: 4. The CDR3 has 14 amino acids. The germline V gene encodes CDR1 SGHTA and CDR2 FQGTGA. This receptor was identified in an adult in good health. Specimen: peripheral blood, collected on day 0 of AZD1222 vaccination. The chain links TRBV7-3 to TRBJ2-3, with 8 nucleotides matching TRBD2. This CDR3 is CASSSGLGADTQYF. CDR3 DNA sequence: TGTGCCAGCAGCTCGGGACTAGGGGCAGATACGCAGTATTTT.